The 27 T cell receptor beta chains below come from one sample, sequenced in a study of somatic mutations in cytotoxic T cells in rheumatoid arthritis. Generated by immunoSEQ multiplex PCR, the TCRdb table keeps only in-frame clones and is missing some. The data hold 13,000 or so clones, with 60% to 85% observed a single time. Material for sequencing was CD8+ T cells sorted from blood. These TCRs come from an adult with rheumatoid arthritis.

The chain links TRBV13 to TRBJ2-1; TRBD1 agrees at 9 bases. The CDR3 is made up of 15 amino acids. V lost 5 bases and J lost 1; bases outside the gene matches: 3. CDR1 is PRHDT, CDR2 FYEKMQ, per germline (reference sequence). The CDR3 DNA reads as TGTGCCAGCAGCCGAGGGACAGGGTCCTACAATGAGCAGTTCTTC. Translated, it gives CASSRGTGSYNEQFF.

The V and J genes are TRBV7-2 and TRBJ2-7; D unclear. The V and J ends lost 1 base and 3 bases respectively, with 7 bases between them. CDR3 length equals 13 residues. Per germline, CDR1 SGHTA and CDR2 FQGNSA. DNA for the CDR3: TGTGCCAGCAGCTTAGACGGCTACTACGAGCAGTACTTC. This codes for CASSLDGYYEQYF.

This clone occurred once. The rearrangement joins TRBV28 to TRBJ2-1; 10 bases line up with TRBD2. The V gene end was trimmed by 6 bases and the J gene end by 8 bases; junction bases not matched to a gene: 16. This CDR3 spans 17 amino acids. The germline gives CDR1 MDHEN, CDR2 SYDVKM. This CDR3 is CASSLGLAVAGVYEQFF. CDR3 nucleotide sequence: TGTGCCAGCAGCCTAGGACTAGCGGTAGCGGGAGTTTATGAGCAGTTCTTC.

The chain is built from TRBV27 and TRBJ2-1; 8 bases agree with TRBD2. CDR3 size: 15 residues. Germline V gene data show CDR1 as MNHEY and CDR2 as SMNVEV (reference sequence). V lost 2 bases, J lost 7 bases, and 7 bases stayed unmatched. CDR3 region: CASSLTAGARNEQFF. CDR3 in DNA: TGTGCCAGCAGTTTAACAGCGGGAGCTCGGAATGAGCAGTTCTTC.

The gene calls are TRBV12-5 and TRBJ1-1; 7 bases map to TRBD1. The CDR3 contains 20 residues. From germline, CDR1 is LGHNT and CDR2 FRNRAP. Germline trimming cut 1 base from V and 0 bases from J; bases unmatched to any gene: 17. CDR3 nucleotides: TGTGCTAGTGGTTTGGACCCCTCTTTTGGACAGGAGAACATGAACACTGAAGCTTTCTTT. Amino acid sequence: CASGLDPSFGQENMNTEAFF.

CDR3 amino acids: CASSMGSTTEAFF. The CDR3, as DNA: TGTGCCAGTAGTATGGGGAGCACCACTGAAGCTTTCTTT. The chain has TRBV19 and TRBJ1-1; unclear D gene. Germline-derived CDR1 and CDR2 are LNHDA and SQIVND (reference sequence). Trimming took 3 bases from V and 4 from J, leaving 9 bases between them. The CDR3 has 13 residues.

The genes are TRBV7-9 and TRBJ2-7, with a possible D match to TRBD2 (6 bases). This CDR3 has 13 amino acids. Per germline, CDR1 SEHNR and CDR2 FQNEAQ (reference sequence). The V end was cut by 4 bases, the J end by 3 bases, with 10 bases between. Here the CDR3 DNA reads TGTGCCAGCAGCTGGGGACTCGACTACGAGCAGTACTTC. It codes for CASSWGLDYEQYF.

This clone was seen a few times. V gene TRBV5-6 combines with J gene TRBJ2-7; the match to TRBD2 covers 9 bases. Germline-derived CDR1 and CDR2 are SGHDT and YYEEEE. Trimming took 1 base from V and 1 from J; bases not matched to a gene: 12. The length of the CDR3 is 18 residues. The CDR3 reads CASSLRVRSLAGSYEQYF. In nucleotides, the CDR3 is TGTGCCAGCAGCTTGCGTGTCAGGTCGCTAGCGGGGTCCTACGAGCAGTACTTC.

This sequence joins TRBV9 and TRBJ2-2; D not certain. This CDR3 is 14 amino acids long. V was cut by 0 bases and J by 3 bases, with 6 bases left in between. Germline loops: CDR1 SGDLS, CDR2 YYNGEE. CDR3 in amino acids: CASSVESDTGELFF. The CDR3 nucleotides read TGTGCCAGCAGCGTAGAGTCGGACACCGGGGAGCTGTTTTTT.

J is TRBJ2-2 and V is TRBV19; a weak D match, TRBD2 (5 bases). CDR1 and CDR2 (germline): LNHDA, SQIVND (reference sequence). The length of the CDR3 is 13 residues. V lost 10 bases and J lost 4, with 13 bases in between. The CDR3 region is CATLNRGTGELFF. CDR3 sequence (DNA): TGTGCCACCCTTAACCGGGGCACCGGGGAGCTGTTTTTT.

This clone has more than one count but fewer than ten. The CDR3 DNA reads as TGTGCCAGCAGAGGGACAGAAGCCTACGAGCAGTACTTC. Translation: CASRGTEAYEQYF. The chain employs TRBV5-8 and TRBJ2-7, with TRBD1 identical over 7 bases. V shed 5 bases and J 2 bases; nucleotides not matched to a gene: 4. This CDR3 region has 13 residues. Germline assignment: CDR1 SGHTS and CDR2 YDEGEE.

This sequence joins TRBV5-1 and TRBJ2-4; 14 bases map to TRBD2. The germline V gene encodes CDR1 SGHRS and CDR2 YFSETQ. The ends lost 0 bases at V and 0 bases at J; junction bases unmatched: 5. CDR3 size: 19 residues. CDR3 nucleotide sequence: TGCGCCAGCAGCTTGGCCGGACTAGCGGGGGGCTTAGCCAAAAACATTCAGTACTTC. Its translation is CASSLAGLAGGLAKNIQYF.

This clone was seen a few times. V usage is TRBV19 and J usage is TRBJ1-1, with D perhaps TRBD1 (5 bases). Germline CDR1 and CDR2: LNHDA and SQIVND (reference sequence). The CDR3 loop spans 10 amino acids. V was shortened by 6 bases and J by 8 bases, with 7 bases between the two germline ends. Here the CDR3 reads CASRGLEAFF. In DNA form, the CDR3 reads TGTGCCAGTAGGGGGCTAGAAGCTTTCTTT. The full variable domain, with the rest looked up from reference TRBV19 and TRBJ1-1, is DGGITQSPKYLFRKEGQNVTLSCEQNLNHDAMYWYRQDPGQGLRLIYYSQIVNDFQKGDIAEGYSVSREKKESFPLTVTSAQKNPTAFYLCASRGLEAFFGQGTRLTVV.

The CDR3, as DNA: TGTGCCAGCAGTTTAACCCCGACAGGCCCTGAAGCTTTCTTT. This encodes CASSLTPTGPEAFF. This sequence joins TRBV27 and TRBJ1-1; tentatively, D is TRBD1 (6 bases). Looked up from germline, CDR1 is MNHEY and CDR2 is SMNVEV (reference sequence). This CDR3 comprises 14 residues. V was shortened by 2 bases and J by 6 bases, with 13 bases between the two germline ends.

A single count supports this clone. This chain links TRBV29-1 with TRBJ1-2, with TRBD1 identical over 7 bases. Germline CDR1 reads SQVTM; CDR2 reads ANQGSEA. J lost 4 bases, V lost 1 base, and 6 bases had no gene match. This CDR3 is built from 14 residues. Written as DNA, the CDR3 is TGCAGCGTTGAAGCCGGACAGGCTCCCTATGGCTACACCTTC. Protein product: CSVEAGQAPYGYTF.

This clone was counted a few times. V gene TRBV28 combines with J gene TRBJ2-7, with D perhaps TRBD1 or TRBD2 (6 bases each). Germline CDR1 and CDR2: MDHEN and SYDVKM. The V and J ends lost 5 bases and 9 bases respectively, with 14 bases between them. The CDR3 runs 12 residues. The DNA of the CDR3 is TGTGCCAGCAGTCCCCCCGGGGGCGGGCAGTACTTC. Its translation: CASSPPGGGQYF.

This clone occurred a few times. The chain carries TRBV5-4 and TRBJ1-5; 8 nucleotides align to TRBD1. In germline, CDR1 is SGHNT, CDR2 YYREEE (reference sequence). The CDR3 length is 13 residues. J was trimmed by 7 bases and V by 5 bases; bases with no gene match: 5. CDR3 in amino acids: CASSKQGGQPQHF. The CDR3, as DNA: TGTGCCAGCAGTAAACAGGGGGGACAGCCCCAGCATTTT.

This clone was detected only once. The chain employs TRBV2 and TRBJ1-1; D uncertain. This CDR3 region has 15 residues. Trimming cost V 7 bases and J 0 bases, with 15 bases left between them. The V gene's germline CDR1 is SNHLY and CDR2 FYNNEI. The CDR3 reads CASKGSRNMNTEAFF. The DNA for the CDR3 is TGTGCCAGCAAAGGGTCCCGAAACATGAACACTGAAGCTTTCTTT.

The chain employs TRBV2 and TRBJ1-2; 8 nucleotides agree with TRBD1. The CDR3 covers 15 residues. V shed 5 bases and J 2 bases; nucleotides not matched to a gene: 7. Germline-derived CDR1 and CDR2 are SNHLY and FYNNEI. The CDR3 nucleotides read TGTGCCAGCAGTAACCGGGACAGGACGAACTATGGCTACACCTTC. Protein sequence: CASSNRDRTNYGYTF.

The table lists this clone with a count of one. The CDR3 DNA is TGTGCCAGCAGGGGGCGGGGGGCGAACACTGAAGCTTTCTTT. Encoded protein: CASRGRGANTEAFF. The V and J genes are TRBV6-6 and TRBJ1-1; tentatively, D is TRBD1 (6 bases). The V end was cut by 6 bases, the J end by 1 base, with 12 bases between. CDR1 is MNHNY and CDR2 is SVGAGI in the germline V gene (reference sequence). The CDR3 extends over 14 amino acids.

Within the sample, this clone is medium-sized. This rearrangement joins TRBV6-5 to TRBJ1-1; a possible D gene is TRBD1 (6 bases). V gave up 6 bases and J gave up 0 bases, with 8 bases separating them. The CDR3 extends over 13 amino acids. CDR1 is MNHEY and CDR2 is SVGAGI in the germline V gene. CDR3 in DNA: TGTGCCAGCAGAACAGGGCTGAACACTGAAGCTTTCTTT. Its translation is CASRTGLNTEAFF.

The chain recombines TRBV15 with TRBJ2-1; TRBD2 might be the D (6 bases). Germline lookup yields CDR1 LNHNV and CDR2 YYDKDF (reference sequence). There are 15 residues in the CDR3. V was clipped by 2 bases and J by 9 bases, with 17 bases between them. Written as DNA, the CDR3 is TGTGCCACCAGCAGAACCAATCTGGGGGGAGGTGAGCAGTTCTTC. Residues: CATSRTNLGGGEQFF.

This clone has only one observation. The chain is built from TRBV27 and TRBJ1-1; D gene uncertain. Germline-derived CDR1 and CDR2 are MNHEY and SMNVEV (reference sequence). There are 13 residues in the CDR3. V was shortened by 4 bases and J by 3 bases, with 9 bases between the two germline ends. CDR3 coding DNA: TGTGCCAGCAGTTCGGGAGGGCACACTGAAGCTTTCTTT. It translates to CASSSGGHTEAFF.

The rearrangement links TRBV4-1 to TRBJ2-3; the D gene is possibly TRBD1 (5 bases). This CDR3 is built from 17 residues. V was shortened by 3 bases and J by 0 bases, with 16 bases between the two germline ends. From germline, CDR1 is MGHRA and CDR2 YSYEKL. CDR3 sequence reads: CASSQKGVATSTDTQYF. The CDR3 nucleotides are TGCGCCAGCAGCCAGAAAGGGGTTGCCACTAGCACAGATACGCAGTATTTT.

The J gene is TRBJ2-1, the V gene TRBV7-9, with 8 bases that match TRBD2. Germline V gene sequence: CDR1 SEHNR, CDR2 FQNEAQ (reference sequence). The CDR3 has 15 amino acids. After removal of 5 bases from V and 4 bases from J, the junction contained 7 bases not matched to a gene. The CDR3 nucleotides are TGTGCCAGCAGCGTTCCTAGCGGGCCTTACAATGAGCAGTTCTTC. Its translation: CASSVPSGPYNEQFF.

The V and J genes are TRBV6-5 and TRBJ1-2; 9 positions match TRBD1. This CDR3 is built from 15 residues. From germline, CDR1 is MNHEY and CDR2 SVGAGI. Trimming took 2 bases from V and 8 from J; bases not matched to a gene: 9. CDR3 nucleotide sequence: TGTGCCAGCAGTTACGGGACAGGGAAGAAGGAGGGCTACACCTTC. Translation gives CASSYGTGKKEGYTF.

CDR3 bases: TGTGCCAGCAGCGGCACATTCAGCAATCAGCCCCAGCATTTT. Amino acid sequence: CASSGTFSNQPQHF. The chain combines TRBV5-5 with TRBJ1-5; unclear D gene. V was pared by 4 bases and J by 1 base, with 9 bases between. In germline, CDR1 is SGHKS, CDR2 YYEKEE (reference sequence). CDR3 length equals 14 residues.